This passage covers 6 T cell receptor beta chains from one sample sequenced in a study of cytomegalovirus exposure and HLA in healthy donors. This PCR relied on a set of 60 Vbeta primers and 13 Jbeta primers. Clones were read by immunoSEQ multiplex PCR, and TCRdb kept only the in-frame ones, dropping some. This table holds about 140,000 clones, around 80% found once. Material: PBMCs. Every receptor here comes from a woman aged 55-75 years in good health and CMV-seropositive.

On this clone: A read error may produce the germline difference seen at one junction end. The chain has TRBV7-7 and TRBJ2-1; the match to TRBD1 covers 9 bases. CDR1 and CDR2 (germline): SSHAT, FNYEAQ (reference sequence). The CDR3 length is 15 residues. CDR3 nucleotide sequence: TGTGCTAGCAGCTTAGGGACAGGGAGATCCGATGAGCAGTTCTTC. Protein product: CASSLGTGRSDEQFF.

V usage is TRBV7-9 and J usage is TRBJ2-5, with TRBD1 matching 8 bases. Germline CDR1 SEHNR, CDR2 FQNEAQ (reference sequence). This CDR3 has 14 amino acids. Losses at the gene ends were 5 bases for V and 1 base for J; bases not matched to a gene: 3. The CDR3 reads CASSLTGGQETQYF. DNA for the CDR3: TGTGCCAGCAGCCTCACAGGGGGCCAAGAGACCCAGTACTTC.

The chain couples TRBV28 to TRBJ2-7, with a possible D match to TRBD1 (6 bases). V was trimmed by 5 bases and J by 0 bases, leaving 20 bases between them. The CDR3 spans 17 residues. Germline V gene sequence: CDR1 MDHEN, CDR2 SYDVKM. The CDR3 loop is CASSHIKEDSYSYEQYF. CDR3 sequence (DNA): TGTGCCAGCAGTCATATTAAGGAGGACAGCTACTCCTACGAGCAGTACTTC.

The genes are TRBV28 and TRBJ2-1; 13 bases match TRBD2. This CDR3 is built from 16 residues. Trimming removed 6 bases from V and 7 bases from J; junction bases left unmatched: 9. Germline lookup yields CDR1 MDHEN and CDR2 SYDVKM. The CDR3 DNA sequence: TGTGCCAGCAGCTACGCCAGACTAGCGGGAGGAAATGAGCAGTTCTTC. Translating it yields CASSYARLAGGNEQFF.

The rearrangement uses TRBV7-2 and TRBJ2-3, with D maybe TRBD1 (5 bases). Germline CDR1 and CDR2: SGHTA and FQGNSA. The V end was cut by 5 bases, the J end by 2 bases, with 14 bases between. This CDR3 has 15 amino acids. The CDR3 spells CASSLLTAFTDTQYF. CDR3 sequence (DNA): TGTGCCAGCAGCCTCCTGACAGCGTTCACAGATACGCAGTATTTT.

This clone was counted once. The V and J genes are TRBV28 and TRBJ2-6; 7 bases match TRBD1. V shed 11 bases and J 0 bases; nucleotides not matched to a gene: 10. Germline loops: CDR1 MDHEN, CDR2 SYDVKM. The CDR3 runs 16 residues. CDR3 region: CAGQTGRSSGANVLTF. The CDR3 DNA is TGTGCCGGCCAGACAGGGCGAAGCTCTGGGGCCAACGTCCTGACTTTC.